What follows are 18 T cell receptor beta chains derived from one specimen sequenced in a study of T-cell memory formation after mild COVID-19. Using its own MiXCR run on the 5' RACE reads, TCRdb lists one record per CDR3 protein. The sample records 90,000 to 120,000 distinct CDR3 sequences, around 15% being singletons. The sample consisted of PBMCs or a T cell subset sorted from them (not recorded which). These receptors originate from a man between 18 and 29 years old who had mild COVID-19 (a few samples of this study predate the infection). Cell type and time point are not known.

This clonotype was counted only a few times. The rearrangement joins TRBV6-2 or TRBV6-3 to TRBJ2-7; D remains ambiguous. There are 13 residues in the CDR3. Germline assignment: CDR1 MNHEY and CDR2 SVGEGT. Trimming took off 2 bases at V and 1 base at J, with 6 bases between the two ends. CDR3 bases: TGTGCCAGCAGTTACGCGGCGTCCTACGAGCAGTACGTC. As protein: CASSYAASYEQYV.

This clonotype was recorded a few times. V usage is TRBV6-2 or TRBV6-3 and J usage is TRBJ1-4; D is unresolved. The CDR3 loop spans 11 amino acids. Trimming shortened V by 4 bases and J by 8 bases, and 5 bases separated the two germline ends. Germline loops: CDR1 MNHEY, CDR2 SVGEGT. CDR3 residues: CASSLQEKLFF. The DNA of the CDR3 is TGTGCCAGCAGTTTACAAGAAAAACTGTTTTTT.

Note on this clonotype: Given a much more abundant clone one base away, this may be a read error. The V gene is TRBV29-1, the J gene TRBJ2-5; 8 bases map to TRBD2. The CDR3 is 15 amino acids. From germline, CDR1 is SQVTM and CDR2 ANQGSEA. CDR3 in amino acids: CSVQDGRGAWETQYF. CDR3 sequence (DNA): TGCAGCGTTCAAGATGGGCGGGGGGCCTGGGAGACCCAGTACTTC.

This clonotype was observed a handful of times. This sequence joins TRBV4-1 and TRBJ2-1; 11 positions match TRBD2. The length of the CDR3 is 16 residues. The V segment lost 2 bases and the J segment 4 bases; nucleotides outside the gene matches: 4. CDR1 is MGHRA, CDR2 YSYEKL, per germline. The CDR3 loop reads CASSQLSGGVYNEQFF. DNA for the CDR3: TGCGCCAGCAGCCAACTTAGCGGGGGGGTTTACAATGAGCAGTTCTTC.

This clonotype appeared a few times. J is TRBJ2-3 and V is TRBV6-5; 11 positions agree with TRBD2. CDR3 length: 16 residues. The V gene end was trimmed by 6 bases and the J gene end by 3 bases; junction bases not matched to a gene: 8. In germline, CDR1 is MNHEY, CDR2 SVGAGI. The CDR3 protein is CASRGVAGGPTDTQYF. In DNA form, the CDR3 reads TGTGCCAGCAGAGGTGTAGCGGGGGGGCCGACAGATACGCAGTATTTT.

The sample holds a few counts of this clonotype. Here the CDR3 DNA reads TGCAGTGCCCGGGGGCTAGCGGGGACCTACAATGAGCAGTTCTTC. Its protein is CSARGLAGTYNEQFF. The chain joins TRBV20-1 to TRBJ2-1, with 9 bases fitting TRBD2. The CDR3 runs to 15 residues. Germline V CDR1 and CDR2: DFQATT, SNEGSKA (reference sequence). V was clipped by 6 bases and J by 2 bases; unmatched bases: 8.

This rearrangement joins TRBV7-8 to TRBJ2-2; D gene ambiguous. V was shortened by 6 bases and J by 6 bases, with 17 bases between the two germline ends. The germline gives CDR1 SGHVS, CDR2 FQNEAQ. The CDR3 totals 15 residues. The CDR3 sequence: CASRPGLAMSGELFF. Here the CDR3 DNA reads TGTGCCAGCAGACCGGGTCTTGCTATGTCCGGGGAGCTGTTTTTT.

V usage is TRBV5-6 and J usage is TRBJ2-7; D is ambiguous. The length of the CDR3 is 15 residues. The V end lost 0 bases, the J end lost 5 bases, and 15 bases lay between the germline ends. Germline-derived CDR1 and CDR2 are SGHDT and YYEEEE. The CDR3 bases are TGTGCCAGCAGCTTGGGCGGTAGGATGTTCGACGAGCAGTACTTC. Its protein is CASSLGGRMFDEQYF.

The genes are TRBV10-3 and TRBJ2-7; 14 bases match TRBD2. After removal of 6 bases from V and 6 bases from J, the junction contained 19 bases not matched to a gene. CDR1 ENHRY and CDR2 SYGVKD come from the germline V gene. CDR3 size: 19 residues. CDR3 residues: CAISPTRRTVGTSGGEQYF. The CDR3 region has the DNA TGTGCCATCAGCCCGACCCGGCGAACGGTGGGGACTAGCGGGGGCGAGCAGTACTTC.

This clonotype has just a few counts. This chain links TRBV25-1 with TRBJ2-1; D could derive from TRBD1 or TRBD2 (6 bases each). The CDR3 loop spans 14 amino acids. With 2 bases removed from V and 3 bases from J, the gap between germline ends came to 8 bases. In germline, CDR1 is MGHDK, CDR2 SYGVNS. CDR3 nucleotide sequence: TGTGCCAGCAGTGAAGGGGGGCTCTACAATGAGCAGTTCTTC. This translates into CASSEGGLYNEQFF.

The rearrangement joins TRBV9 to TRBJ2-5, with 14 bases lining up with TRBD2. V was pared by 3 bases and J by 5 bases, with 6 bases of the junction left unmatched. The V gene's germline CDR1 is SGDLS and CDR2 YYNGEE. The length of the CDR3 is 16 residues. CDR3 sequence: CASSDPTSGGAETQYF. In DNA, the CDR3 is TGTGCCAGCAGCGATCCGACTAGCGGGGGGGCGGAGACCCAGTACTTC.

This clonotype appeared a few times. For the CDR3, the DNA is TGTGCCAGCAGGCCCACCGGGGTCCCCTACGAGCAGTACTTC. Translated, it gives CASRPTGVPYEQYF. J is TRBJ2-7 and V is TRBV27, with a tentative D call TRBD2 (5 bases). In germline, CDR1 is MNHEY, CDR2 SMNVEV (reference sequence). V was cut by 6 bases and J by 2 bases, with 14 bases left in between. This CDR3 contains 14 residues.

The V and J genes are TRBV6-5 and TRBJ2-5; 9 nucleotides align to TRBD1. V was pared by 5 bases and J by 6 bases, with 10 bases of the junction left unmatched. The CDR3 runs to 15 residues. The germline V gene has CDR1 MNHEY and CDR2 SVGAGI. CDR3 sequence (DNA): TGTGCCAGCAGTATAACCGGTGGGACAGGGCAGACCCAGTACTTC. Translating gives CASSITGGTGQTQYF.

V is TRBV5-4 and J is TRBJ2-1, with D possibly matching TRBD2 (5 bases). V lost 4 bases and J 3 bases, leaving 11 bases between the germline ends. This CDR3 is built from 14 residues. Germline V gene sequence: CDR1 SGHNT, CDR2 YYREEE (reference sequence). DNA of the CDR3: TGTGCCAGCAGCCCCGGGGAAGGCTACAATGAGCAGTTCTTC. It codes for CASSPGEGYNEQFF.

There are a few counts of this clonotype. V is TRBV12-3 or TRBV12-4 and J is TRBJ2-3, with unresolved D. V was clipped by 3 bases and J by 0 bases, with 13 bases between them. CDR3 length: 16 amino acids. CDR3 nucleotide sequence: TGTGCCAGCAGTTTGTTAGATACCAAAAGCACAGATACGCAGTATTTT. It is translated as CASSLLDTKSTDTQYF.

The chain recombines TRBV6-5 with TRBJ2-1; 7 nucleotides line up with TRBD1. V was clipped by 6 bases and J by 4 bases; unmatched bases: 9. The length of the CDR3 is 15 residues. Germline CDR1 and CDR2: MNHEY and SVGAGI. The CDR3 nucleotides are TGTGCCAGCAGGCTCGACAGGGAACTTTACAATGAGCAGTTCTTC. This encodes CASRLDRELYNEQFF.

This clonotype was observed a few times. The chain's CDR3 is CASSSLDRGPHQPQHF. The CDR3 DNA follows: TGTGCCAGCAGCTCTCTGGACAGGGGGCCCCATCAGCCCCAGCATTTT. The chain is built from TRBV7-2 and TRBJ1-5; 11 bases align to TRBD1. V lost 4 bases to trimming and J lost 5 bases; unmatched junction nucleotides: 7. Germline values: CDR1 SGHTA, CDR2 FQGNSA. CDR3 length equals 16 residues.

This clonotype came up a few times. The chain joins TRBV11-2 to TRBJ1-5, with D unclear. The germline V gene has CDR1 SGHAT and CDR2 FQNNGV. V was trimmed by 1 base and J by 0 bases, leaving 7 bases between them. The CDR3 has 15 amino acids. The CDR3 loop is CASSLGWASNQPQHF. In nucleotides, the CDR3 is TGTGCCAGCAGCTTAGGATGGGCTAGCAATCAGCCCCAGCATTTT.